This T cell receptor (beta chain) was recorded in a study of shared clonotypes between healthy human individuals. Clones were sequenced by immunoSEQ multiplex PCR, and TCRdb holds only the in-frame ones, with some missing. The data show about 680,000 clones, around 90% seen once. Terminally differentiated effector memory CD45RA+ cells were excluded by CCR7 positive selection of CD45RO-negative cells. CDR1 and CDR2 from the germline V gene are SNHLY and FYNNEI. The CDR3 is 11 amino acids. V dropped 10 bases and J dropped 9 bases, with 13 bases sitting between them. The chain has TRBV2 and TRBJ2-1; the D gene is possibly TRBD2 (5 bases). The TCR comes from a young man in good health. Sequences were obtained from naive CD8+ T cells sorted from blood. CDR3 bases: TGTGCCACCCAAACTAGAAGTGAGCAGTTCTTC. This encodes CATQTRSEQFF.